Below are 12 T cell receptor beta chains sequenced from a single sample in a study of T-cell memory formation after mild COVID-19. Using its own MiXCR run on the 5' RACE reads, TCRdb lists one record per CDR3 protein. The table records under 250,000 distinct CDR3 sequences, around 30% of them present only once. The sequenced sample was PBMCs or a T cell subset sorted from them (not recorded which). These receptors originate from an adult woman who had mild COVID-19 (a few samples of this study predate the infection). Cell type and time point are not known.

This clonotype was counted only a few times. The V gene is TRBV11-2, the J gene TRBJ1-3; D is possibly TRBD1 (5 bases). Trimming stripped 3 bases from V and 3 bases from J, with 15 bases between. Germline V CDR1 and CDR2: SGHAT, FQNNGV. The CDR3 covers 16 residues. As DNA, the CDR3 is TGTGCCAGCAGCTTCCTAACGAGGGGCGGTGGAAACACCATATATTTT. Its translation is CASSFLTRGGGNTIYF.

The V call is TRBV5-5, the J call TRBJ1-2; 9 nucleotides agree with TRBD1. Per the germline V gene, CDR1 is SGHKS and CDR2 is YYEKEE (reference sequence). The junction had 11 bases not matched to a gene; V was cut back by 4 bases and J by 7 bases. The CDR3 totals 15 residues. CDR3 residues: CASSPRTGTGFGYTF. DNA of the CDR3: TGTGCCAGCAGCCCAAGAACCGGGACAGGGTTTGGCTACACCTTC.

The rearrangement uses TRBV9 and TRBJ2-7, with 9 bases lining up with TRBD1. CDR3 length: 16 amino acids. Germline trimming cut 4 bases from V and 6 bases from J; bases unmatched to any gene: 14. Germline V gene sequence: CDR1 SGDLS, CDR2 YYNGEE. DNA for the CDR3: TGTGCCAGCAGCACTTCGGCACAGGGGGCTAACGGCGAGCAGTACTTC. Its translation is CASSTSAQGANGEQYF.

The chain has TRBV10-3 and TRBJ1-5, with unresolved D. CDR1 and CDR2 (germline): ENHRY, SYGVKD. This CDR3 is built from 16 residues. Trimming stripped 2 bases from V and 2 bases from J, with 13 bases between. CDR3 in DNA: TGTGCCATCAGTGAGAGTCGGGCGGTTGGCAATCAGCCCCAGCATTTT. It yields the protein CAISESRAVGNQPQHF.

V and J are TRBV12-3 or TRBV12-4 and TRBJ2-1; 9 bases fit TRBD1. The CDR3 loop spans 16 amino acids. V gave up 5 bases and J gave up 8 bases; unmatched junction bases: 13. CDR3: CASSPGGQGLIDEQFF. CDR3 sequence (DNA): TGTGCCAGCAGTCCCGGAGGACAGGGGCTTATCGATGAGCAGTTCTTC.

This clonotype was picked up one time. The chain employs TRBV2 and TRBJ1-2; 9 nucleotides agree with TRBD1. Germline values: CDR1 SNHLY, CDR2 FYNNEI. This CDR3 spans 14 amino acids. V shed 5 bases, J shed 6 bases, and the junction held 7 bases outside the gene matches. This CDR3 reads CASSRTGAGDGYTF. CDR3 nucleotide sequence: TGTGCCAGCAGTCGGACAGGGGCTGGAGATGGCTACACCTTC. Drawing the rest from reference TRBV2 and TRBJ1-2, the complete variable domain is EPEVTQTPSHQVTQMGQEVILRCVPISNHLYFYWYRQILGQKVEFLVSFYNNEISEKSEIFDDQFSVERPDGSNFTLKIRSTKLEDSAMYFCASSRTGAGDGYTFGSGTRLTVV.

The V gene is TRBV5-1, the J gene TRBJ2-7; TRBD1 matches at 10 bases. J lost 0 bases, V lost 6 bases, and 6 bases had no gene match. This CDR3 has 15 amino acids. The germline CDR1 and CDR2 sequences are SGHRS and YFSETQ. Here the CDR3 reads CASMKDRGSSYEQYF. As DNA, the CDR3 is TGCGCCAGCATGAAGGACAGGGGGAGCTCCTACGAGCAGTACTTC.

This clonotype was found a few times. The chain carries TRBV4-1 and TRBJ2-7; possibly TRBD1 for D (6 bases). Germline assignment: CDR1 MGHRA and CDR2 YSYEKL. With 0 bases removed from V and 4 bases from J, the gap between germline ends came to 13 bases. This CDR3 has 15 residues. DNA of the CDR3: TGCGCCAGCAGCCAAGATCGCTGGGGGCAGTACGAGCAGTACTTC. This sequence encodes CASSQDRWGQYEQYF.

This clonotype has just a few counts. The chain uses TRBV20-1 and TRBJ2-7; 11 bases align to TRBD2. Germline V CDR1 and CDR2: DFQATT, SNEGSKA (reference sequence). The junction had 12 bases not matched to a gene; V was cut back by 2 bases and J by 3 bases. The CDR3 runs to 17 residues. The CDR3 sequence is CSARPYRLAGGIYEQYF. As DNA, the CDR3 is TGCAGTGCTAGACCTTACCGGCTAGCGGGAGGAATCTACGAGCAGTACTTC.

This clonotype showed up just a few times. This chain uses TRBV9 with TRBJ2-1; maybe TRBD1 (6 bases). The CDR3 runs to 15 residues. In germline, CDR1 is SGDLS, CDR2 YYNGEE. Deletions cut 4 bases from V and 9 bases from J, with 20 bases between. The CDR3 region is CASSPRQEPAFEQFF. The CDR3 nucleotides read TGTGCCAGCAGCCCACGACAGGAACCAGCATTTGAGCAGTTCTTC.

This clonotype was seen a few times. The chain recombines TRBV10-3 with TRBJ2-1; no reliable D call. The CDR3 runs to 12 residues. Looked up from germline, CDR1 is ENHRY and CDR2 is SYGVKD. The germline V and J ends were trimmed by 4 bases and 3 bases, with 4 bases remaining between them. In DNA form, the CDR3 reads TGTGCCATCAGTGGGGGCTACAATGAGCAGTTCTTC. Its translation: CAISGGYNEQFF.

A few counts support this clonotype. CDR3 in amino acids: CASLRPGQGSADTQYF. Here the CDR3 DNA reads TGTGCCAGCTTAAGACCGGGACAGGGATCGGCAGATACGCAGTATTTT. This chain uses TRBV2 with TRBJ2-3, with 9 bases lining up with TRBD1. The CDR3 spans 16 residues. Germline V CDR1 and CDR2: SNHLY, FYNNEI. V gave up 8 bases and J gave up 4 bases; unmatched junction bases: 13.